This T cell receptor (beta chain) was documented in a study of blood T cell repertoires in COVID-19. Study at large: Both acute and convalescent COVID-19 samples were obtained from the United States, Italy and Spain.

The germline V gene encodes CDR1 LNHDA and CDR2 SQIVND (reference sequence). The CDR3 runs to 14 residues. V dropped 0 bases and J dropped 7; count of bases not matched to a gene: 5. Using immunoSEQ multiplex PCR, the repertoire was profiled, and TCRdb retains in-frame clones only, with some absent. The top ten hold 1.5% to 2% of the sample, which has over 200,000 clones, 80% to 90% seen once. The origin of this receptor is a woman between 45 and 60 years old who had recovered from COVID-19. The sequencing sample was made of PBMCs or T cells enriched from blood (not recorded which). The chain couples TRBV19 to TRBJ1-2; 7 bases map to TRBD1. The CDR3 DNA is TGTGCCAGTAGTATAGATTACCGGGACAGTGGCTACACCTTC. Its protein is CASSIDYRDSGYTF.